One and the same sample provided the 31 T cell receptor beta chains below, sequenced in a study of blood T cell repertoires in COVID-19 (dated by TCRdb to about 2020). Library prep was done by the immunoSEQ multiplex PCR assay. TCRdb carries this immuneACCESS record with in-frame sequences only. Its versions omit some clonotypes, under half of them owing to an unresolved V gene in the studies checked, with the rest unexplained. Across this sample there are 100,000 to 150,000 clones, with 85% seen only once. Of the sample, just over 6.5% falls within the top ten clones. The sample taken for sequencing was peripheral blood. The receptors were gathered from a man at least 80 years old with active or convalescent COVID-19.

The chain carries TRBV7-8 and TRBJ1-2, with D perhaps TRBD1 (5 bases). The CDR3 is 14 amino acids. CDR1 SGHVS and CDR2 FQNEAQ come from the germline V gene. Trimming removed 3 bases from V and 3 bases from J, with 11 bases in between. CDR3 region: CASSFQGVDYGYTF. CDR3 bases: TGTGCCAGCAGCTTCCAGGGTGTCGACTATGGCTACACCTTC.

The chain employs TRBV5-6 and TRBJ2-2; D is perhaps TRBD1 (5 bases). Germline-derived CDR1 and CDR2 are SGHDT and YYEEEE. Deletions cut 4 bases from V and 3 bases from J, with 19 bases between. The CDR3 is 17 amino acids. CDR3 residues: CASSPMGSGAHTGELFF. CDR3 in DNA: TGTGCCAGCAGCCCCATGGGGTCTGGGGCGCACACCGGGGAGCTGTTTTTT.

The chain recombines TRBV2 with TRBJ1-5; D gene unclear. The CDR3 is 14 residues long. Per the germline V gene, CDR1 is SNHLY and CDR2 is FYNNEI. Trimming removed 3 bases at V and 3 bases at J, with 9 bases between. CDR3 in DNA: TGTGCCAGCAGTGACTGGGGAGACAATCAGCCCCAGCATTTT. Protein: CASSDWGDNQPQHF. Filled out from reference TRBV2 and TRBJ1-5, the complete variable domain reads EPEVTQTPSHQVTQMGQEVILRCVPISNHLYFYWYRQILGQKVEFLVSFYNNEISEKSEIFDDQFSVERPDGSNFTLKIRSTKLEDSAMYFCASSDWGDNQPQHFGDGTRLSIL.

The gene calls are TRBV6-5 and TRBJ2-7, with unresolved D. The V end lost 1 base, the J end lost 5 bases, and 3 bases lay between the germline ends. The CDR3 has 11 amino acids. Germline values: CDR1 MNHEY, CDR2 SVGAGI. CDR3 loop: CASSYFDEQYF. The CDR3 nucleotides read TGTGCCAGCAGTTACTTCGACGAGCAGTACTTC.

The V gene is TRBV7-9, the J gene TRBJ1-6, with a tentative D call TRBD1 (6 bases). Germline V lookup: CDR1 SEHNR, CDR2 FQNEAQ (reference sequence). This CDR3 comprises 13 residues. V shed 7 bases and J shed 7 bases, with 11 bases lying between them. This CDR3 reads CASTSGENSPLHF. The CDR3 DNA sequence: TGTGCCAGCACCTCAGGGGAAAATTCACCCCTCCACTTT.

The rearrangement uses TRBV19 and TRBJ1-6, with 8 bases identical to TRBD1. The germline gives CDR1 LNHDA, CDR2 SQIVND (reference sequence). With 5 bases clipped from V and 0 bases from J, the junction kept 9 bases outside the gene matches. The CDR3 sequence is 18 residues long. The DNA of the CDR3 is TGTGCCAGTAGTGGGAAGGGACAGGAGAGCTCCTATAATTCACCCCTCCACTTT. Its protein product is CASSGKGQESSYNSPLHF.

V and J are TRBV5-1 and TRBJ1-2, with TRBD1 identical over 12 bases. This CDR3 comprises 15 residues. Germline CDR1 reads SGHRS; CDR2 reads YFSETQ. V was pared by 4 bases and J by 7 bases, with 8 bases of the junction left unmatched. The CDR3 DNA reads as TGCGCCAGCAGCCTAGGGACAGGGGGCGGATTTGGCTACACCTTC. As protein: CASSLGTGGGFGYTF.

The sample holds one count of this clone. This sequence joins TRBV5-1 and TRBJ1-6, with 8 nucleotides matching TRBD1. This CDR3 is built from 16 residues. Trimming at V came to 0 bases and at J to 6 bases, leaving 5 bases not matched to a gene. Germline CDR1 SGHRS, CDR2 YFSETQ. The CDR3 here is CASSLAQGAANSPLHF. As DNA, the CDR3 is TGCGCCAGCAGCTTGGCCCAGGGGGCGGCTAATTCACCCCTCCACTTT.

The V and J genes are TRBV5-1 and TRBJ1-2; TRBD1 matches at 10 bases. The V segment lost 0 bases and the J segment 10 bases; nucleotides outside the gene matches: 12. Germline V gene sequence: CDR1 SGHRS, CDR2 YFSETQ. CDR3 length equals 16 residues. The CDR3 DNA sequence: TGCGCCAGCAGCTTGGGGACAGGGGGACCAAGCCTCCACTACACCTTC. It is translated as CASSLGTGGPSLHYTF.

V is TRBV27 and J is TRBJ2-1; 7 positions agree with TRBD2. Looked up from germline, CDR1 is MNHEY and CDR2 is SMNVEV (reference sequence). Losses at the gene ends were 5 bases for V and 9 bases for J; bases not matched to a gene: 13. This CDR3 is built from 15 residues. The CDR3 DNA reads as TGTGCCAGCAGTGGGGGGGTGAATCGGTTGAGTGAGCAGTTCTTC. Its translation is CASSGGVNRLSEQFF.

The rearrangement links TRBV30 to TRBJ1-5, with D possibly matching TRBD1 (6 bases). Germline-derived CDR1 and CDR2 are GTSNPN and SVGIG (reference sequence). V was cut by 2 bases and J by 5 bases, with 16 bases left in between. The CDR3 extends over 15 amino acids. The CDR3 loop reads CAWSWWGQGDQPQHF. CDR3 nucleotides: TGTGCCTGGAGTTGGTGGGGGCAAGGGGATCAGCCCCAGCATTTT.

As concerns this clone: The same CDR3 arises from other DNA sequences in this sample as well. J is TRBJ1-5 and V is TRBV11-2; no clear D. CDR3 length: 13 amino acids. Trimming cost V 0 bases and J 5 bases, with 5 bases left between them. The germline V gene encodes CDR1 SGHAT and CDR2 FQNNGV. The CDR3 DNA sequence: TGTGCCAGCAGCTTAGACCGAGATCAGCCCCAGCATTTT. Translating it yields CASSLDRDQPQHF.

The genes are TRBV7-8 and TRBJ2-1; 12 bases line up with TRBD2. V lost 6 bases to trimming and J lost 1 base; unmatched junction nucleotides: 13. There are 19 residues in the CDR3. Germline CDR1 is SGHVS and CDR2 is FQNEAQ. CDR3 in amino acids: CASSISSGRALVSYNEQFF. The CDR3, as DNA: TGTGCCAGCAGTATTTCTAGCGGGAGGGCCCTTGTATCCTACAATGAGCAGTTCTTC.

The chain has TRBV29-1 and TRBJ2-1, with 7 positions matching TRBD1. The V gene end was trimmed by 3 bases and the J gene end by 9 bases; junction bases not matched to a gene: 5. The germline CDR1 and CDR2 sequences are SQVTM and ANQGSEA. The CDR3 runs to 12 residues. The CDR3 DNA is TGCAGCGTTGATGACAGGGCTGGTGAGCAGTTCTTC. Amino acids: CSVDDRAGEQFF.

This clone was seen a single time. This rearrangement joins TRBV19 to TRBJ1-1; TRBD1 agrees at 7 bases. The CDR3 runs 14 residues. V trimming: 4 bases; J trimming: 0 bases; junction bases outside the gene matches: 2. Germline V CDR1 and CDR2: LNHDA, SQIVND (reference sequence). CDR3 protein: CASSKGTVNTEAFF. CDR3 in DNA: TGTGCCAGTAGTAAAGGGACAGTGAACACTGAAGCTTTCTTT. The variable domain in full, completed from reference TRBV19 and TRBJ1-1, reads DGGITQSPKYLFRKEGQNVTLSCEQNLNHDAMYWYRQDPGQGLRLIYYSQIVNDFQKGDIAEGYSVSREKKESFPLTVTSAQKNPTAFYLCASSKGTVNTEAFFGQGTRLTVV.

The table lists this clone with a few counts. The rearrangement joins TRBV7-2 to TRBJ2-7; 14 nucleotides agree with TRBD2. Germline CDR1 reads SGHTA; CDR2 reads FQGNSA. Trimming took 3 bases from V and 6 from J; bases not matched to a gene: 1. This CDR3 comprises 14 residues. The CDR3 DNA reads as TGTGCCAGCAGCTTTGGGACTAGCGGGAGCGAGCAGTACTTC. Its translation: CASSFGTSGSEQYF.

J is TRBJ2-1 and V is TRBV9; 16 nucleotides align to TRBD2. Looked up from germline, CDR1 is SGDLS and CDR2 is YYNGEE. After removal of 4 bases from V and 9 bases from J, the junction contained 7 bases not matched to a gene. The CDR3 spans 16 residues. The CDR3 DNA sequence: TGTGCCAGCAGCTCACCGGGACTAGCGGGGGGGGGTGAGCAGTTCTTC. This translates into CASSSPGLAGGGEQFF. Variable domain in full (rest from reference TRBV9 and TRBJ2-1): DSGVTQTPKHLITATGQRVTLRCSPRSGDLSVYWYQQSLDQGLQFLIQYYNGEERAKGNILERFSAQQFPDLHSELNLSSLELGDSALYFCASSSPGLAGGGEQFFGPGTRLTVL.

The chain uses TRBV5-1 and TRBJ2-5; D remains ambiguous. Per germline, CDR1 SGHRS and CDR2 YFSETQ. CDR3 length: 15 residues. V lost 6 bases and J lost 0, with 15 bases in between. CDR3 region: CASTSSGANQETQYF. The CDR3 nucleotides are TGCGCCAGCACCTCCTCTGGAGCTAACCAAGAGACCCAGTACTTC.

V is TRBV3-1 (or the pseudogene TRBV3-2) and J is TRBJ1-5, with TRBD1 matching over 7 bases. CDR3 length: 17 residues. Germline lookup yields CDR1 LGHDT and CDR2 YNNKEL (reference sequence). J lost 1 base, V lost 2 bases, and 8 bases had no gene match. CDR3 amino acids: CASSQLPRGQSNQPQHF. The DNA for the CDR3 is TGTGCCAGCAGCCAACTCCCTAGGGGGCAAAGCAATCAGCCCCAGCATTTT.

The chain employs TRBV4-2 and TRBJ2-5, with D perhaps TRBD2 (5 bases). The germline gives CDR1 LGHNA, CDR2 YNFKEQ. CDR3 length equals 19 residues. The germline V and J ends were trimmed by 0 bases and 2 bases, with 22 bases remaining between them. Here the CDR3 reads CASSQELGLLRTRQETQYF. The DNA for the CDR3 is TGTGCCAGCAGCCAAGAACTTGGACTCCTCCGGACGAGGCAAGAGACCCAGTACTTC.

The chain recombines TRBV11-2 with TRBJ2-3, with D possibly being TRBD1 (5 bases). The V end lost 5 bases, the J end lost 9 bases, and 18 bases lay between the germline ends. The germline gives CDR1 SGHAT, CDR2 FQNNGV. This CDR3 comprises 14 residues. This chain's CDR3 is CASSPTGASITQYF. CDR3 coding DNA: TGTGCCAGCAGCCCTACAGGAGCGAGTATAACGCAGTATTTT.

This clone was observed once. V usage is TRBV27 and J usage is TRBJ2-7; 8 nucleotides line up with TRBD1. The CDR3 runs to 14 residues. Germline V gives CDR1 MNHEY, CDR2 SMNVEV (reference sequence). J was trimmed by 6 bases and V by 10 bases; bases with no gene match: 14. The chain's CDR3 is CATFSLQGAREQYF. Here the CDR3 DNA reads TGTGCCACCTTTTCTCTTCAGGGGGCCCGCGAGCAGTACTTC.

The table lists this clone with a few counts. The chain combines TRBV25-1 with TRBJ1-1; unclear D gene. Germline V gene lookup returns CDR1 MGHDK and CDR2 SYGVNS. V lost 9 bases and J 0 bases, leaving 11 bases between the germline ends. The CDR3 is 13 amino acids. The CDR3 region is CARTGGMNTEAFF. The CDR3 nucleotides are TGTGCCAGAACGGGAGGCATGAACACTGAAGCTTTCTTT.

This clone was seen a handful of times. The V gene is TRBV6-5, the J gene TRBJ1-4; D possibly corresponds to TRBD1 (6 bases). Per germline, CDR1 MNHEY and CDR2 SVGAGI. V lost 0 bases, J lost 5 bases, and 7 bases lay in between. The CDR3 extends over 14 amino acids. The CDR3 DNA sequence: TGTGCCAGCAGTTACTCGGGGGCAAATGAAAAACTGTTTTTT. Translation gives CASSYSGANEKLFF.

The chain recombines TRBV11-3 with TRBJ2-1, with 8 bases that match TRBD2. Germline V gene data show CDR1 as SGHNT and CDR2 as YENEEA. The CDR3 loop spans 16 amino acids. Unmatched junction bases numbered 12, after V lost 4 bases and J lost 7 bases. Here the CDR3 DNA reads TGTGCCAGCAGCTCTGGCTCCGGGACTAGTAAAAATGAGCAGTTCTTC. This gives the protein CASSSGSGTSKNEQFF.

V usage is TRBV19 and J usage is TRBJ1-2; 7 bases match TRBD1. With V trimmed by 7 bases and J by 2 bases, 7 bases remained unmatched. CDR3 length equals 14 residues. The germline CDR1 and CDR2 sequences are LNHDA and SQIVND (reference sequence). CDR3 in amino acids: CASINRGTNYGYTF. The CDR3 DNA reads TGTGCCAGTATAAACAGGGGAACCAACTATGGCTACACCTTC.

The chain combines TRBV27 with TRBJ1-4; tentative D call: TRBD1 (5 bases). Germline assignment: CDR1 MNHEY and CDR2 SMNVEV (reference sequence). The length of the CDR3 is 14 residues. Trimming removed 6 bases at V and 7 bases at J, with 15 bases between. The CDR3 bases are TGTGCCAGCAGCCCTATCGCACAGGTTGAAAAACTGTTTTTT. This encodes CASSPIAQVEKLFF.

This clone came up once. V and J are TRBV29-1 and TRBJ2-5; 8 positions agree with TRBD1. The CDR3 length is 13 residues. The germline V gene encodes CDR1 SQVTM and CDR2 ANQGSEA. V dropped 7 bases and J dropped 5; count of bases not matched to a gene: 9. This chain's CDR3 is CSDRGRQGETQYF. CDR3 coding DNA: TGCAGCGACAGGGGCAGACAGGGGGAGACCCAGTACTTC.

The gene calls are TRBV4-2 and TRBJ2-7; D perhaps matches TRBD2 (5 bases). This CDR3 spans 16 amino acids. CDR1 is LGHNA, CDR2 YNFKEQ, per germline. The V end lost 0 bases, the J end lost 2 bases, and 14 bases lay between the germline ends. CDR3 region: CASSQDLRGTTYEQYF. In nucleotides, the CDR3 is TGTGCCAGCAGCCAAGATCTCCGGGGTACTACCTACGAGCAGTACTTC.

This rearrangement joins TRBV7-3 to TRBJ2-1; perhaps TRBD1 as D (6 bases). CDR1 and CDR2 from the germline V gene are SGHTA and FQGTGA. With 3 bases removed from V and 5 bases from J, the gap between germline ends came to 8 bases. CDR3 length: 13 amino acids. CDR3 amino acids: CASSFRQDNEQFF. The DNA of the CDR3 is TGTGCCAGCAGCTTTCGACAGGACAATGAGCAGTTCTTC.

This clone was seen a few times. The chain combines TRBV24-1 with TRBJ2-2; the D is unclear. This CDR3 comprises 14 residues. Germline values: CDR1 KGHDR, CDR2 SFDVKD. The V end lost 5 bases, the J end lost 4 bases, and 10 bases lay between the germline ends. CDR3 nucleotides: TGTGCCACCAGTGTTATAGGCGGCACCGGGGAGCTGTTTTTT. Translated: CATSVIGGTGELFF.